These T cell receptor beta chains were read from a single sample in a study of blood T cells in healthy people across ages. TCRdb analysed the 5' RACE reads with MiXCR anew, one entry per CDR3 protein. The repertoire has approximately 1,000,000 distinct CDR3 sequences, 40% to 55% of them found once; the top ten carry 15% to 20%. The sequenced sample consisted of blood. These receptors were taken from a woman in her sixties in good health. Each CDR3 is given with its conserved first and last residue. The D gene is left open where the match is weak. Only part of the rows carry a size: once, few, many, or a class if the clone is expanded.

DNA	CDR3	size	D	V	J
TGTGCCAGCACCTCAGGACGGAACCCGTTTTTT	CASTSGRNPFF	-	-	TRBV2	TRBJ1-4
TGTGCCAGCACAAAGCGTCCGGGTCAGGGCCCTAACGAGCAGTACTTC	CASTKRPGQGPNEQYF	-	-	TRBV3-1	TRBJ2-7
TGTGCCAGCAGTTTAAGGGGGACACTCAATTCACCCCTCCACTTT	CASSLRGTLNSPLHF	-	-	TRBV28	TRBJ1-6
TGTGCCAGCAGCCGTGCGAGCGGATCCCAGGGGGAGACCCAGTACTTC	CASSRASGSQGETQYF	few	-	TRBV11-2	TRBJ2-5
TGTGCCTGGAGTTCGGCCCGTGGGGGATTAGCGGGAGGACCATACTCCTACGAGCAGTACTTC	CAWSSARGGLAGGPYSYEQYF	-	TRBD2	TRBV30	TRBJ2-7
TGTGCCAGCAGTCACCGGGACAGGGGGCGGGAGACCCAGTACTTC	CASSHRDRGRETQYF	few	TRBD1	TRBV12-3/TRBV12-4	TRBJ2-5
TGCAGCGTTGAACAGAATAACTACGAGCAGTACTTC	CSVEQNNYEQYF	many	-	TRBV29-1	TRBJ2-7
TGTGCCAGCAGTGGCGGGGCGCGGGCCTACAATGAGCAGTTCTTC	CASSGGARAYNEQFF	few	-	TRBV12-3/TRBV12-4	TRBJ2-1
TGTGCCAGCAGCGTAGAGGGATCGCCCTACAATGAGCAGTACTTC	CASSVEGSPYNEQYF	once	-	TRBV9	TRBJ2-7
TGCGCCAGCAGCTTGGGTGATAGCGGGATGGGGCAGTATTTT	CASSLGDSGMGQYF	-	TRBD2	TRBV5-1	TRBJ2-3
TGTGCCAGCAGTTTAGTCCCTCTAGGGGGTTTCCATGGCTACACCTTC	CASSLVPLGGFHGYTF	few	-	TRBV27	TRBJ1-2
TGCGCCAGCAGCCAAGATCCTAGCGGACGCTCCTACGAGCAGTACTTC	CASSQDPSGRSYEQYF	-	TRBD2	TRBV4-1	TRBJ2-7
TGTGCCACCAGCAGAGGCGACTCCTACTACGAGCAGTACTTC	CATSRGDSYYEQYF	-	-	TRBV15	TRBJ2-7
TGCAGCGTGGGAGGGGGTGGTGGGGAGACCCAGTACTTC	CSVGGGGGETQYF	few	-	TRBV29-1	TRBJ2-5
TGCAGCGTACAGTCAACTAATGAAAAACTGTTTTTT	CSVQSTNEKLFF	few	-	TRBV29-1	TRBJ1-4
TGCAGTGCTACCCGAGGGAGGGGATTAATAAGCAATCAGCCCCAGCATTTT	CSATRGRGLISNQPQHF	-	-	TRBV20-1	TRBJ1-5
TGTGCCAGCAGCTTTGTTGAGGGGGCAGAGACCCAGTACTTC	CASSFVEGAETQYF	once	TRBD1	TRBV7-2	TRBJ2-5
TGCGCCAGCAGCTCTGCAGGCCCATCTTTCCGGGGCTACACCTTC	CASSSAGPSFRGYTF	-	-	TRBV5-1	TRBJ1-2
TGTGCCAGCAGTTCGTTAGAGAAGGGTTGGCATGGCTACACCTTC	CASSSLEKGWHGYTF	-	-	TRBV28	TRBJ1-2
TGTGCCAGCACCCCAGGGGACAGGGTCTCCTACGAGCAGTACTTC	CASTPGDRVSYEQYF	few	TRBD1	TRBV7-8	TRBJ2-7
TGTGCCAGCAGCTTAGCTAGGGTTAGCGGGAGAATCGTCTACGAGCAGTACTTC	CASSLARVSGRIVYEQYF	few	TRBD2	TRBV7-2	TRBJ2-7
TGTGCCAGCAGTTCAGTTTGGCTAGCGGGACATGAGCAGTTCTTC	CASSSVWLAGHEQFF	-	TRBD2	TRBV6-1	TRBJ2-1
TGTGCCAGCAGCCTCCGGGTAGCGGGAGGGACCTACGAGCAGTACTTC	CASSLRVAGGTYEQYF	few	TRBD2	TRBV3-1	TRBJ2-7
TGCAGCGTTGGGGGGAGCGTTAGGACAGATACGCAGTATTTT	CSVGGSVRTDTQYF	many	-	TRBV29-1	TRBJ2-3
TGTGCCAGCAGCTACGGGACGGGCTTAAGGTCACCCCTCCACTTT	CASSYGTGLRSPLHF	-	-	TRBV7-9	TRBJ1-6
TGTGCCAGCAGGCAGACAGGGGGCAGCTATGGCTACACCTTC	CASRQTGGSYGYTF	few	TRBD1	TRBV3-1	TRBJ1-2
TGTGCCAGCAGCTTGATTGATGGAGACTACACCGGGGAGCTGTTTTTT	CASSLIDGDYTGELFF	once	-	TRBV5-6	TRBJ2-2